A selection of T cell receptor beta chains follows, all from one sample in a study of T-cell memory formation after mild COVID-19. TCRdb reanalysed the 5' RACE reads using MiXCR and keeps one entry per CDR3 protein. The data hold tens of thousands of distinct CDR3 sequences, with about 13% observed a single time. What was sequenced was PBMCs or a T cell subset sorted from them (not recorded which). The source is a man between 18 and 35 years old who had mild COVID-19 (a few samples of this study predate the infection). Cell type and time point are not known. Each CDR3 is given with its conserved first and last residue. The D gene is left open where the match is weak. Expanded clones are given a class, and other clones once, few, many or no size at all.

TRBJ2-7 TRBV4-1 TRBD2 - CASSQASGGDYEQYF TGCGCCAGCAGCCAAGCCAGCGGGGGGGACTACGAGCAGTACTTC
TRBJ2-1 TRBV9 - few CASSVQGGAYNEQFF TGTGCCAGCAGCGTCCAGGGGGGGGCTTACAATGAGCAGTTCTTC
TRBJ2-5 TRBV6-6 TRBD2 few CASSSSRLAVYQETQYF TGTGCCAGCAGTAGCAGTCGGCTAGCGGTCTACCAAGAGACCCAGTACTTC
TRBJ1-3 TRBV27 - - CASSPGRAGNTIYF TGTGCCAGCAGTCCGGGGAGGGCCGGAAACACCATATATTTT
TRBJ2-1 TRBV3-1 - once CASSHVGRDYEQFF TGTGCCAGCAGCCATGTTGGCAGGGACTATGAGCAGTTCTTC
TRBJ1-2 TRBV10-3 TRBD1 few CAISEDRDDGYTF TGTGCCATCAGTGAGGACAGGGATGATGGCTACACCTTC
TRBJ1-3 TRBV12-3/TRBV12-4 - - CASSYGSGDTIYF TGTGCCAGCAGTTACGGATCTGGCGACACCATATATTTT
TRBJ2-1 TRBV24-1 TRBD2 few CATNGGGGSYNEQFF TGTGCCACCAATGGCGGGGGGGGATCCTACAATGAGCAGTTCTTC
TRBJ2-1 TRBV7-9 - - CASSLALGSNEQFF TGTGCCAGCAGCTTAGCGTTAGGGAGCAATGAGCAGTTCTTC
TRBJ2-1 TRBV15 - few CATSRDNGEQFF TGTGCCACCAGCAGAGATAACGGTGAGCAGTTCTTC
TRBJ2-3 TRBV7-2 TRBD2 - CASSSHLLAARGTQYF TGTGCCAGCAGCTCTCATCTACTAGCGGCGAGGGGTACGCAGTATTTT
TRBJ2-3 TRBV4-3 - few CASSPWTGGVGADTQYF TGCGCCAGCAGCCCCTGGACAGGAGGGGTGGGGGCGGATACGCAGTATTTT
TRBJ1-5 TRBV27 - few CASSLFSGGGQPQHF TGTGCCAGCAGTTTATTTAGTGGGGGGGGTCAGCCCCAGCATTTT
TRBJ1-1 TRBV5-1 - few CASSLNGENTEAFF TGCGCCAGCAGCTTGAACGGAGAGAACACTGAAGCTTTCTTT
TRBJ2-3 TRBV7-2 TRBD1 - CASSTRTGGTDTQYF TGTGCCAGCAGCACACGGACAGGGGGCACAGATACGCAGTATTTT